This TCR beta chain was retrieved from a study of chemoradiotherapy in HPV16-positive cancers. Study summary: Candidate HPV-specific T-cell clones and common TCR motifs came from functional assays in two HPV16-positive patients.

Only in-frame clones appear in the TCRdb table, and some are missing; sequencing was by immunoSEQ multiplex PCR. The sample holds more than 2,000 clones, about 85% seen once. Points from the study as a whole: During treatment, candidate HPV-specific clones and E7-related motifs expanded in tumor. The functional HPV-specific definition rests on just a couple of HPV16-positive patients.

Over chemoradiotherapy, repertoires were sampled more than once. The germline V gene has CDR1 MNHNS and CDR2 SASEGT. This CDR3 contains 16 residues. Trimming shortened V by 0 bases and J by 6 bases, and 17 bases separated the two germline ends. Of note for this clone: Its specificity is not known.

J is TRBJ1-2 and V is TRBV6-1, with D perhaps TRBD1 (5 bases). The sequence came from a human donor with HPV-associated anogenital cancer. This sample comprised tumor tissue, obtained from a patient who underwent chemoradiotherapy. In nucleotides, the CDR3 is TGTGCCAGCAGTGAAGCGCTAAGGGGTAAATTCCATGGCTACACCTTC. Its protein product is CASSEALRGKFHGYTF.